This TCR beta chain was captured by sequencing in a study of T cells expressing NK-cell markers. Study background: Within the sequenced cohort of eight donors, seven exhibited HCMV seropositivity and one was seronegative.

cDNA encoding TCR beta was synthesized via 5'RACE template switching incorporating UMIs. TCRdb re-called the 5' RACE reads and catalogs CDR3 proteins one per entry, DNA excluded. The sample has 400,000 or so distinct CDR3 sequences. Remarks on this clonotype: Its matching antigen is unknown.

Points from the study as a whole: Four donors likewise had their CD3+CD56-NKG2C+ fraction led by these clonotypes. Clarity on HCMV specificity was lacking for the expanded NKG2C+ T cell clones.

Germline CDR1 and CDR2: DFQATT and SNEGSKA (reference sequence). There are 13 residues in the CDR3. The clonotype was recovered from a woman between 45 and 65 years old in good health. Specimen: blood T cells: a sorted CD56 or NKG2C T cell subset, CD4+ or CD8+ T cells, or bulk PBMC T cells (not recorded which). The rearrangement links TRBV20-1 to TRBJ2-3. CDR3 in amino acids: CSALIYRTDTQYF.